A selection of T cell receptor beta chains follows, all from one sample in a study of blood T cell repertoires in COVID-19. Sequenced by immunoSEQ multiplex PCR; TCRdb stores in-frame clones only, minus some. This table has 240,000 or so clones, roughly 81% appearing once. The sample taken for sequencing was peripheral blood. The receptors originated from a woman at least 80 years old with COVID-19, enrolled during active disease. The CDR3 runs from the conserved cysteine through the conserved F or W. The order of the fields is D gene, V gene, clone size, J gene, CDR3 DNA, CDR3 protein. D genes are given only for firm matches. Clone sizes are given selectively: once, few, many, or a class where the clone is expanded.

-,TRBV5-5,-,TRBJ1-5,TGTGCCAGCAGCTCCCTTGGGGGAGGGAATCAGCCCCAGCATTTT,CASSSLGGGNQPQHF
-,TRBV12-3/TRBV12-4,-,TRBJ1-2,TGTGCCAGTTCCCCAGGGAATCCGTATGGCTACACCTTC,CASSPGNPYGYTF
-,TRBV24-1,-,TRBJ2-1,TGTGCCACCAGTGATTTAGGGCAGGGAAACAATGAGCAGTTCTTC,CATSDLGQGNNEQFF
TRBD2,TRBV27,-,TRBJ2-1,TGTGCCAGCAGTTTAACTAGCGGGATAAACAATGAGCAGTTCTTC,CASSLTSGINNEQFF
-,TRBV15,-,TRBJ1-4,TGTGCCACCAGAAATCGGGGGTTTAATGAAAAACTGTTTTTT,CATRNRGFNEKLFF
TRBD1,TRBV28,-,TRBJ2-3,TGTGCCAGCAGTCCTCAGGGGGCTCGCACAGATACGCAGTATTTT,CASSPQGARTDTQYF
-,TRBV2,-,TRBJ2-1,TGTGCCAGCAGTGAACGGGTTTCCTACAATGAGCAGTTCTTC,CASSERVSYNEQFF
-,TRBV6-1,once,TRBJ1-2,TGTGCCAGCAGTGAATCCCAGGCGAGCTATGGCTACACCTTC,CASSESQASYGYTF
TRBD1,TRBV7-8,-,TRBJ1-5,TGTGCCAGCAGCTTAACAGGGACAGGCAATCAGCCCCAGCATTTT,CASSLTGTGNQPQHF
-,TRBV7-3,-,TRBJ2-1,TGTGCCAGCAGCTTAATATCCCTAGCGAACGGTGAGCAGTTCTTC,CASSLISLANGEQFF
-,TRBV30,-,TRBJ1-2,TGTGCCCAGAGAGGCAGGGACTATGGCTACACCTTC,CAQRGRDYGYTF
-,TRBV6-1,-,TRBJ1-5,TGTGCCAGCAGTGAAGCGGCACCGAATCAGCCCCAGCATTTT,CASSEAAPNQPQHF
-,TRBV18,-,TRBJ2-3,TGTGCCAGCTCACCCTCTAGCACAGATACGCAGTATTTT,CASSPSSTDTQYF
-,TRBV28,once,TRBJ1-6,TGTGCCAGCAGGGGCCCGGCAGAATATAATTCACCCCTCCACTTT,CASRGPAEYNSPLHF
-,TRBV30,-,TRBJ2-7,TGTGCCTGGAGTGTACAGCCAGGGTACGAGCAGTACTTC,CAWSVQPGYEQYF
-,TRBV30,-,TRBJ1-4,TGTGCCTGCAACAGGGAAGGTGGAGAAAAACTGTTTTTT,CACNREGGEKLFF
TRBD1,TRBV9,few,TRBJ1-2,TGTGCCAGCAGCCCGGGACAGGGGAACTATGGCTACACCTTC,CASSPGQGNYGYTF
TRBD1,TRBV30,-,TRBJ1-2,TGTGCCTGGAGTGACGGGGACAGGGCTGGCTACACCTTC,CAWSDGDRAGYTF
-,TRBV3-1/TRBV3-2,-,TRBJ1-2,TGTGCCAGCAGCCAAGATTCTGGGCCCAGCGGGGGCTACACCTTC,CASSQDSGPSGGYTF
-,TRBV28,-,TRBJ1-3,TGTGCCAGCAGTTTACGACTCAACTCTGGAAACACCATATATTTT,CASSLRLNSGNTIYF